This TCR delta chain is drawn from a study of DNA immune sequencing with unique molecular identifiers (dated by TCRdb to the early 2020s). Context from the whole study: Immunomagnetic cell separation was used to enrich gammadelta T cells from buffy coats, and the genomic DNA of the enriched gammadelta T cells was sequenced. An ultrasensitive DNA-based TRD repertoire sequencing method using PCR-introduced unique molecular identifiers was developed and validated in the study. Fluorescence-activated cell sorting was used to enrich gammadelta T cells from the PBMC of under 11 healthy individuals. Validation of the sequencing method was done both on synthetic reference molecules and on blood samples taken from healthy individuals. All donors were healthy individuals, and roughly ten of the donors were profiled using sorted gammadelta T cells from peripheral blood. In the comparison of enriched versus non-enriched samples, 90 to 100 ng of enriched gammadelta T-cell DNA and about 0.98 ug of non-enriched PBMC DNA were sequenced. The investigation overall reported the following: Healthy donors differed in TRD repertoire diversity, and several donors were highly oligoclonal, meaning the top 5 clonotypes made up more than half of productive molecules. Novel TRD sequences not targeted by the primers cannot be detected with the primer-based approach. Among clonotypes in healthy donors, the most frequent TRD rearrangement was TRDV2 paired with TRDJ1.

Library preparation used multiplex PCR. A 32-plex assay amplified the genomic DNA, with primers for all 8 TRDV and 4 TRDJ genes spanning the CDR3. During three to four cycles of barcoding PCR, a 12-nucleotide UMI was attached, and a second PCR using Illumina adapter primers followed. AMPure XP beads were used to purify the libraries, whose quality was checked on a Fragment Analyzer using the HS NGS Fragment kit. Sequencing used an Illumina MiniSeq mid-output kit with roughly 20% PhiX and 150 cycles of paired-end reads. In the original analysis: MIGEC version 1.2.9 was used to process reads, grouping reads by UMI and building error-corrected consensus sequences. Post-processing used modified VDJtools version 1.2.1 scripts and the tcR R package. TCRdb called clones afresh from the public reads with CATT; identical DNA rows were later merged. TCRdb assigned the V and J calls; the authors' analysis was not used. This sample comprises more than 2,000 delta-chain clones, about 20% of them detected only once. The leading ten clones occupy approximately 29% of the sample.

Comments on this clone: Its antigen is unknown. A far larger clone is only one base removed, so a read error is likely.

Via the germline V gene, CDR1 is TSWWSYY and CDR2 QGS. The CDR3 holds 19 amino acids from the cysteine to the phenylalanine. This entry keeps only the CDR3 DNA: 57 bases, framed from base 1. The germline V end is reduced by 4 bases and the J end by 0 bases; junction bases left unmatched: 16. Sample: gamma-delta T cells from PBMCs. This sequence uses TRDV1 and TRDJ1; TRDD3 lines up with 8 middle nucleotides. The receptor was isolated from a human donor in good health. The nucleotides read TGTGCTCTTGGGGCCTTCTACTGCGACTGGGGGTTATACACCGATAAACTCATCTTT. It specifies CALGAFYCDWGLYTDKLIF.